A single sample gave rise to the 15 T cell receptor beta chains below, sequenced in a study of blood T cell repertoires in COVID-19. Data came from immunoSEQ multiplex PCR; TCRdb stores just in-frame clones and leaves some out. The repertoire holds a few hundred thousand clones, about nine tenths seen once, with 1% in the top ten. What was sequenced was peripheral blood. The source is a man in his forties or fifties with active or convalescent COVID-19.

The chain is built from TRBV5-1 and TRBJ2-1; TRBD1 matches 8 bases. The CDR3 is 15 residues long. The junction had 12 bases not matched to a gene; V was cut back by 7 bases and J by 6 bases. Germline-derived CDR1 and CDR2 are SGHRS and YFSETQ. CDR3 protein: CASHKGPGGFNEQFF. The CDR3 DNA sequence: TGCGCCAGCCACAAGGGGCCAGGGGGCTTCAATGAGCAGTTCTTC.

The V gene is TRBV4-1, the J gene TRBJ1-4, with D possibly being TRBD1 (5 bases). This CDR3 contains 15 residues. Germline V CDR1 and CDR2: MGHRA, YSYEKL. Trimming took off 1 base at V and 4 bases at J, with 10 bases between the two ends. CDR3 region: CASSQGGGDNEKLFF. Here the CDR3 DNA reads TGCGCCAGCAGCCAAGGGGGAGGGGATAATGAAAAACTGTTTTTT.

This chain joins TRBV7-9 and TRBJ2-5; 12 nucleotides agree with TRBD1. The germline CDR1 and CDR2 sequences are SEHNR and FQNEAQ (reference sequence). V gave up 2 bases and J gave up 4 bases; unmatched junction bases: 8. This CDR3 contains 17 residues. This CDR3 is CASSLSGDRGRRETQYF. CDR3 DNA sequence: TGTGCCAGCAGCTTATCTGGGGACAGGGGGCGCCGAGAGACCCAGTACTTC.

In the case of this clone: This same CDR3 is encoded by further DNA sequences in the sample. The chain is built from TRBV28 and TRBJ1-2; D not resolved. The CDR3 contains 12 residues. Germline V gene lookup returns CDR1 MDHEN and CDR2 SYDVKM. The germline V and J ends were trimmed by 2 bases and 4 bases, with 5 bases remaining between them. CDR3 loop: CASSLGGYGYTF. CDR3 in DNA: TGTGCCAGCAGTTTAGGAGGCTATGGCTACACCTTC.

CDR3 region: CASSKGGGDRVRGAKNIQYF. CDR3 coding DNA: TGTGCCAGCAGCAAAGGAGGAGGGGACAGGGTGCGTGGTGCCAAAAACATTCAGTACTTC. The rearrangement uses TRBV21-1 and TRBJ2-4; the D call in the table, TRBD1, was not verified against the DNA. TRBV21-1 is classified as a pseudogene. The CDR3 runs to 20 residues.

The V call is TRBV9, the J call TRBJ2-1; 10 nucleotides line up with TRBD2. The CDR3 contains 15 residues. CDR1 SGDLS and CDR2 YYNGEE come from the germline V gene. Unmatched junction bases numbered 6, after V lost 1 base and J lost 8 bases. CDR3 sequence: CASSVSSGRFDEQFF. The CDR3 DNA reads TGTGCCAGCAGCGTAAGTAGCGGGAGGTTCGATGAGCAGTTCTTC.

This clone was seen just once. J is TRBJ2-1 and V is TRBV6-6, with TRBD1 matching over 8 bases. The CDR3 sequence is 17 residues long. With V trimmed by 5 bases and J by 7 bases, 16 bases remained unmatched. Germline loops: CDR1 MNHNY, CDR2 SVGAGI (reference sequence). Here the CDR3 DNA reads TGTGCCAGCAGTCGAGCACCAGGGGGCTATTCGGGGAATGAGCAGTTCTTC. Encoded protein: CASSRAPGGYSGNEQFF.

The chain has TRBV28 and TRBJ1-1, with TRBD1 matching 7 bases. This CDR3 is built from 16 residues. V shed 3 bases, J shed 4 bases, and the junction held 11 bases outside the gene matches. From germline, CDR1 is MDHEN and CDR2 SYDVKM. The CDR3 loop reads CASSFLPNRGGTEAFF. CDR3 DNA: TGTGCCAGCAGTTTCCTTCCCAACAGGGGAGGCACTGAAGCTTTCTTT.

The CDR3 DNA reads as TGTGCCACCAGTGATTCCGGACTAGCGGGGACGGATACGCAGTATTTT. The encoded protein is CATSDSGLAGTDTQYF. The chain recombines TRBV24-1 with TRBJ2-3, with 12 nucleotides matching TRBD2. The CDR3 sequence is 16 residues long. V lost 2 bases, J lost 6 bases, and 5 bases stayed unmatched. Germline values: CDR1 KGHDR, CDR2 SFDVKD.

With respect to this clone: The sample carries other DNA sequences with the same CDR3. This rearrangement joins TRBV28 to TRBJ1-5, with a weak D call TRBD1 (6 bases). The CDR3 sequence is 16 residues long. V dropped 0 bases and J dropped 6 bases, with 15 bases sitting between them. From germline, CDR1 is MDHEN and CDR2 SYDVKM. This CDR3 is CASSLWGRGGSQPQHF. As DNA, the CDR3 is TGTGCCAGCAGTTTATGGGGCAGGGGCGGTAGTCAGCCCCAGCATTTT.

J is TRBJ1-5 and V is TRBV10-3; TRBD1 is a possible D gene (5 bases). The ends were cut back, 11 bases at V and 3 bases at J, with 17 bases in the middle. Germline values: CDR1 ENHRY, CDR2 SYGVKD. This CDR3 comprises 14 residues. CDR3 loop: CAVQSGGDNQPQHF. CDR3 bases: TGTGCCGTTCAATCCGGAGGGGACAATCAGCCCCAGCATTTT.

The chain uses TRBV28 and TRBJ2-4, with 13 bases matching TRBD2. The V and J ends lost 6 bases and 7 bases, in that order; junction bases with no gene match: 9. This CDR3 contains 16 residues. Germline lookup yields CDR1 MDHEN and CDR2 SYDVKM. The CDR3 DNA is TGTGCCAGCAGGGAAGGACTAGCGGGAGTGAGGAACATTCAGTACTTC. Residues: CASREGLAGVRNIQYF.

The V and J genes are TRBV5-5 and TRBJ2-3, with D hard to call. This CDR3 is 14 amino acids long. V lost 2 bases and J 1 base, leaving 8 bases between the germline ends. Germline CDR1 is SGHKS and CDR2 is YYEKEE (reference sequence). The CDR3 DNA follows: TGTGCCAGCAGCTTAATCACGGGCACAGATACGCAGTATTTT. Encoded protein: CASSLITGTDTQYF.

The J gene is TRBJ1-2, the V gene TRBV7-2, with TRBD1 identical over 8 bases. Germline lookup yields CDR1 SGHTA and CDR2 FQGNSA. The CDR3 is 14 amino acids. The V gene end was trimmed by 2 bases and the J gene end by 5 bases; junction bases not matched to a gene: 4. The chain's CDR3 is CASSLQGALYGYTF. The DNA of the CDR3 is TGTGCCAGCAGCTTACAGGGGGCGCTTTATGGCTACACCTTC.

The DNA for the CDR3 is TGTGCCAGCATGAGGACTAGCGGAAGCTCCTACAATGAGCAGTTCTTC. Translation: CASMRTSGSSYNEQFF. The V gene is TRBV2, the J gene TRBJ2-1, with 10 bases aligning to TRBD2. Germline assignment: CDR1 SNHLY and CDR2 FYNNEI. This CDR3 has 16 amino acids. J gave up 0 bases and V 7 bases, and 6 bases lay outside the gene matches. Full variable domain (missing parts from reference TRBV2 and TRBJ2-1): EPEVTQTPSHQVTQMGQEVILRCVPISNHLYFYWYRQILGQKVEFLVSFYNNEISEKSEIFDDQFSVERPDGSNFTLKIRSTKLEDSAMYFCASMRTSGSSYNEQFFGPGTRLTVL.